This T cell receptor (beta chain) was obtained from a study of T cell clonality in common variable immunodeficiency. CVID meant reduced serum IgG, IgA and/or IgM plus specific antibody deficiency. CVID and control samples used equivalent genomic DNA input. The method was immunoSEQ multiplex PCR; TCRdb's version includes in-frame clones alone and lacks a portion of them. This repertoire holds over 30,000 clones, and none appear only once. Notes on the study in general: Compared with healthy controls, CVID subjects showed increased TCRbeta clonality, mostly in about a third. Fewer deletions and N-nucleotide insertions were reportedly seen in common variable immunodeficiency TCR beta sequences. Shared TCRbeta clones were fewer between CVID subjects than controls.

In its sample, this clone was seen many times. The antigen remains unidentified. The read ends 3 residues before the CDR3 terminus; that terminus is restored from the germline J gene. The CDR3 covers 17 residues. Deletions cut 2 bases from V and 6 bases from J, with 20 bases between. Germline values: CDR1 LGHDT, CDR2 YNNKEL (reference sequence). The sequence derives from a human donor with common variable immunodeficiency. Sequenced sample: peripheral blood mononuclear cells. The V gene is TRBV3-1 (or the pseudogene TRBV3-2), the J gene TRBJ1-5; no definite D call. CDR3 DNA (partial): TGTGCCAGCAGCCAATGGATGGGGTCGGGCGGGAGTCAGCCC. Protein sequence: CASSQWMGSGGSQP. The entire CDR3 is CASSQWMGSGGSQPQHF.